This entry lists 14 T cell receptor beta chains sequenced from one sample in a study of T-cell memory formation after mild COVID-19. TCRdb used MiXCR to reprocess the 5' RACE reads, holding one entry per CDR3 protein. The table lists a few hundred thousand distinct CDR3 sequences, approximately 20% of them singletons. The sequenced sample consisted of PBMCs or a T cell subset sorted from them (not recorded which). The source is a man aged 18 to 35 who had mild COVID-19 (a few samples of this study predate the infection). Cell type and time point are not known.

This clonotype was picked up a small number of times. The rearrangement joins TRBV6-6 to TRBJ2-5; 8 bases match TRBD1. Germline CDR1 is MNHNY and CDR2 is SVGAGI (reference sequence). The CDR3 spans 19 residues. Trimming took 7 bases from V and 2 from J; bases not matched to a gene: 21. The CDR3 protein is CASKNRGKPSLRGQETQYF. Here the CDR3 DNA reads TGTGCCAGCAAGAACAGGGGGAAACCCTCCCTGAGGGGGCAAGAGACCCAGTACTTC.

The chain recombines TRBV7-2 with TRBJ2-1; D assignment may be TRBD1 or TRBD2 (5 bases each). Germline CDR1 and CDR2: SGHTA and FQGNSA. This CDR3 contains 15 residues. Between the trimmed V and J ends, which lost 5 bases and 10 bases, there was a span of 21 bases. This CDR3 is CASSPPGTRTREQFF. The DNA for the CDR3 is TGTGCCAGCAGCCCCCCCGGGACCAGAACTCGGGAGCAGTTCTTC.

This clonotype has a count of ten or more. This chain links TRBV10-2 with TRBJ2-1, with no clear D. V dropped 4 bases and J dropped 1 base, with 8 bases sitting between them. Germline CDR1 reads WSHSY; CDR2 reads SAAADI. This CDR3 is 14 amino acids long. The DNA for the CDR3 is TGCGCCAGCAGTGCCGCTAGTTCCTACAATGAGCAGTTCTTC. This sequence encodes CASSAASSYNEQFF.

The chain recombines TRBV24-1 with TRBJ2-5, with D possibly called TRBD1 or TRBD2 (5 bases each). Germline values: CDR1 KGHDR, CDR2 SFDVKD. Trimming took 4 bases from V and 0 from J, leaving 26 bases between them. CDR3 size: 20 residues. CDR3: CATSDRNMDARGENQETQYF. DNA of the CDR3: TGTGCCACCAGTGACAGGAATATGGACGCCCGAGGGGAGAACCAAGAGACCCAGTACTTC.

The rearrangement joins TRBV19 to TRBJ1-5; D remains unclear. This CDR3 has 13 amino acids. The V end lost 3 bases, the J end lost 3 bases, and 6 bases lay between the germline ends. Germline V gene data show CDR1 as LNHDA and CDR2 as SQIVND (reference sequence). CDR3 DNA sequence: TGTGCCAGTAGTATCGGAAACAATCAGCCCCAGCATTTT. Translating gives CASSIGNNQPQHF.

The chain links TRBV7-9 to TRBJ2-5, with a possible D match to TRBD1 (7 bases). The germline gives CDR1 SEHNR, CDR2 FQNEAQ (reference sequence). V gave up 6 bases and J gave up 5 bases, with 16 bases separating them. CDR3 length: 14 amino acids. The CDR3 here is CASRSGQEGETQYF. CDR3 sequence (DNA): TGTGCCAGCAGGTCCGGACAGGAGGGCGAGACCCAGTACTTC.

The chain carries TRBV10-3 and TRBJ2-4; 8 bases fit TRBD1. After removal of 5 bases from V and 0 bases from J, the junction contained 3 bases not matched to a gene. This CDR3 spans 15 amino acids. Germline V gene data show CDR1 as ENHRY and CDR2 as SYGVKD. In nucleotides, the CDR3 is TGTGCCATCAGTACCGACAGGGGAGCCAAAAACATTCAGTACTTC. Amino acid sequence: CAISTDRGAKNIQYF.

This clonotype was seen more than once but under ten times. Here the CDR3 DNA reads TGTGCCAGCAGTAAAATCATCCCTTGGGGGCCTAGCACAGATACGCAGTATTTT. It codes for CASSKIIPWGPSTDTQYF. The rearrangement uses TRBV27 and TRBJ2-3, with TRBD1 as a possible D gene (6 bases). The CDR3 covers 18 residues. The V gene's germline CDR1 is MNHEY and CDR2 SMNVEV (reference sequence). V lost 5 bases to trimming and J lost 0 bases, with 21 bases between them.

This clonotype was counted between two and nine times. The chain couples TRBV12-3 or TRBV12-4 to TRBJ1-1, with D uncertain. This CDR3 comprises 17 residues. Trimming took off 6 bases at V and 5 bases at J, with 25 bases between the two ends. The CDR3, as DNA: TGTGCCAGCAGCCTCGCGGGCTGGGGAGTTGTGGAAACTGAAGCTTTCTTT. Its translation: CASSLAGWGVVETEAFF.

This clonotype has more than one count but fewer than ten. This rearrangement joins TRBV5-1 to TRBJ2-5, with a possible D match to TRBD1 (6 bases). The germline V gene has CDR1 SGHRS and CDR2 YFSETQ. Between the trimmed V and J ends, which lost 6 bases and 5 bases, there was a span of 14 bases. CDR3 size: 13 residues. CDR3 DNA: TGCGCCAGCACCCCACCTCAGGGGGAGACCCAGTACTTC. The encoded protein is CASTPPQGETQYF.

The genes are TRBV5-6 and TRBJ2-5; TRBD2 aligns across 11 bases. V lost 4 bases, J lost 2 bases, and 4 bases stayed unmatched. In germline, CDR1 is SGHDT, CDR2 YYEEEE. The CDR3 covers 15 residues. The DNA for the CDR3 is TGTGCCAGCAGCCGAAGACTAGCGGGACAAGAGACCCAGTACTTC. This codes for CASSRRLAGQETQYF.

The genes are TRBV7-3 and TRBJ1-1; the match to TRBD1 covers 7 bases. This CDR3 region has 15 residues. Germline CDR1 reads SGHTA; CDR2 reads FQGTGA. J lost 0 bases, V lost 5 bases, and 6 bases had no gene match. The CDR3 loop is CASSAQGGMNTEAFF. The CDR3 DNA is TGTGCCAGCAGCGCCCAGGGGGGGATGAACACTGAAGCTTTCTTT.

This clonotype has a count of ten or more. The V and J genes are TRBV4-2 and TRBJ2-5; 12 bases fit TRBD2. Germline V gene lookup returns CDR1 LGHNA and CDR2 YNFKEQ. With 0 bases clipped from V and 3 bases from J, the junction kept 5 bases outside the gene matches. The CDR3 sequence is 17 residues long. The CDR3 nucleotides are TGTGCCAGCAGCCAAGAACTAGCGGGGGGAGTTGAAGAGACCCAGTACTTC. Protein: CASSQELAGGVEETQYF.

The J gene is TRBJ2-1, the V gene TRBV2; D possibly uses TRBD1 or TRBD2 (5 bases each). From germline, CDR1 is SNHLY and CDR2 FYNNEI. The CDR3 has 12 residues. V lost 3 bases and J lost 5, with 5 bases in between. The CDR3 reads CASSEGDNEQFF. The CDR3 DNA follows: TGTGCCAGCAGTGAGGGGGACAATGAGCAGTTCTTC.